Listed below are T cell receptor beta chains from one sample, sequenced in a study of monozygotic twins with inflammatory bowel disease. No DNA is given; TCRdb re-called the 5' RACE reads and lists each CDR3 protein once. The table lists more than 120,000 distinct CDR3 sequences. Input material: blood. These receptors were obtained from a human donor with ulcerative colitis or Crohn's disease, or a healthy co-twin of an affected twin (not recorded which). Each CDR3 is given with its conserved first and last residue.

j_gene	v_gene	len	CDR3aa
TRBJ2-3	TRBV7-6	17	CASSNRGGGLSTDTQYF
TRBJ1-6	TRBV7-2	15	CASSFRADYNSPLHF
TRBJ2-5	TRBV6-5	15	CASSYRFDSQETQYF
TRBJ1-6	TRBV6-2/TRBV6-3	13	CASRADGNSPLHF
TRBJ1-2	TRBV9	14	CASSPVKGRYGYTF
TRBJ1-5	TRBV15	16	CATSRDRGLSNQPQHF
TRBJ2-2	TRBV20-1	15	CSAASGGPGTGELFF
TRBJ1-5	TRBV4-3	16	CASSQEAPGGNQPQHF
TRBJ2-3	TRBV7-2	15	CASSPDSLGTDTQYF
TRBJ1-2	TRBV21-1	13	CAGLQGFNYGYTF
TRBJ1-5	TRBV20-1	13	CSAPRGRDQPQHF
TRBJ2-1	TRBV20-1	15	CSARGTSGGRNEQFF
TRBJ2-5	TRBV5-1	14	CASSLEGRKETQYF
TRBJ1-2	TRBV29-1	12	CSVSHYNYGYTF
TRBJ2-1	TRBV24-1	16	CATSEPGTGGRNEQFF
TRBJ2-1	TRBV5-4	16	CASSARQGSGLNEQFF
TRBJ2-1	TRBV11-2	14	CASSFRQSYNEQFF
TRBJ1-2	TRBV10-3	19	CAIMQDDRPEMPTNYGYTF
TRBJ2-2	TRBV4-1	12	CASKVNTGELFF
TRBJ2-1	TRBV10-3	15	CAISDLGAGYNEQFF
TRBJ1-5	TRBV7-8	14	CASSFGPAGQPQHF
TRBJ2-1	TRBV4-2	17	CASSQGIRGGSYNEQFF
TRBJ2-1	TRBV20-1	12	CGASLLGLEQFF
TRBJ2-3	TRBV4-2	16	CASSQPLGQGPDTQYF
TRBJ2-3	TRBV11-1	14	CASTRQADTDTQYF
TRBJ2-7	TRBV6-1	14	CASRGDRGSYEQYF
TRBJ2-7	TRBV12-3/TRBV12-4	15	CASRLGTSGSYEQYF
TRBJ2-1	TRBV11-2	15	CASSLVLGAYNEQFF
TRBJ2-1	TRBV7-3	14	CASSPDRAYNEQFF
TRBJ2-3	TRBV5-1	15	CASSSTSGGKDTQYF
TRBJ1-2	TRBV3-1	13	CASSQDFGRGYTF
TRBJ2-7	TRBV9	12	CASSDSPYEQYF
TRBJ1-5	TRBV18	15	CASSGPNRGNQPQHF
TRBJ1-1	TRBV20-1	13	CSATLGPNTEAFF
TRBJ2-1	TRBV5-1	17	CASSLGAPGGLNNEQFF
TRBJ1-5	TRBV6-1	14	CASSQGGRNQPQHF
TRBJ2-1	TRBV5-1	18	CASSGGTSGGATYNEQFF
TRBJ2-7	TRBV5-4	12	CASSRGVDEQYF
TRBJ2-2	TRBV28	15	CASSFDQRGTGELFF
TRBJ2-1	TRBV24-1	14	CATSHRGAYNEQFF
TRBJ1-1	TRBV20-1	13	CSAHQARNTEAFF
TRBJ1-6	TRBV20-1	15	CSAKRGGSYNSPLHF
TRBJ2-1	TRBV6-2/TRBV6-3	19	CASGFRGGQGGTTYNEQFF
TRBJ2-1	TRBV4-3	16	CASSQTGTSGADEQFF